This T cell receptor beta chain was obtained from a study of blood T cell repertoires in COVID-19. Turning to the study itself: Sites across the United States, Italy and Spain contributed samples from acute and convalescent COVID-19. Nucleic acid was either cDNA or gDNA, and it came from T cells, B-cell-depleted T cells, or PBMCs.

Germline V gene lookup returns CDR1 MGHRA and CDR2 YSYEKL. The CDR3 runs 16 residues. The V end lost 0 bases, the J end lost 3 bases, and 12 bases lay between the germline ends. Participants reported their clinical history, and cohort assignment relied on those reports. Assay: immunoSEQ multiplex PCR; the TCRdb copy retains only in-frame clones and omits some. The top ten hold around 2% of the sample, which has about 400,000 clones, over 75% seen once. This rearrangement joins TRBV4-1 to TRBJ2-1; no reliable D call. Sequencing was done on a sample of PBMCs or T cells enriched from blood (not recorded which). The receptor comes from a woman in her thirties or forties with acute COVID-19. The CDR3: CASSQDSARSYNEQFF. CDR3 sequence (DNA): TGCGCCAGCAGCCAAGATAGTGCGCGGAGCTACAATGAGCAGTTCTTC.